This is a list of T cell receptor beta chains from one sample in a study of OX40 agonist ivuxolimab in advanced cancers. Profiling relied on immunoSEQ multiplex PCR, and the TCRdb table lists in-frame clones only, not all of them. The sample gives about 81,000 clones, approximately 90% of which show up once; about 0.45% is in the top ten. The sequenced sample was CD4+ or CD8+ T cells sorted from blood, obtained in a trial of the OX40 agonist ivuxolimab. These receptors originate from an adult with an advanced solid tumor such as melanoma, head and neck, liver or kidney cancer. The CDR3 runs from the conserved cysteine through the conserved F or W. Expanded clones are given a class, and other clones once, few, many or no size at all.

size: -
V: TRBV10-2
CDR3: CASRGQGVTEAFF

size: -
V: TRBV6-5
CDR3: CASRDSATNEKLFF

size: -
V: TRBV5-1
CDR3: CASSQQELSYEQYF

size: -
V: TRBV18
CDR3: CASSTTGTGPQPQHF

size: -
V: TRBV7-7
CDR3: CASSTGSKETQYF

size: -
V: TRBV19
CDR3: CASSIAGRAFF

size: -
V: TRBV5-6
CDR3: CASSPGTLPEQYF

size: once
V: TRBV19
CDR3: CASSRSEGASYGYTF

size: -
V: TRBV2
CDR3: CATGGSGANVLTF

size: -
V: TRBV29-1
CDR3: CSVITSGGHQYNEQFF

size: few
V: TRBV29-1
CDR3: CGVVGGAEAFF

size: -
V: TRBV5-1
CDR3: CASSSDRGNEQYF

size: once
V: TRBV7-9
CDR3: CASLPTGGGDTQYF

size: -
V: TRBV5-4
CDR3: CASKRQGSTGELFF

size: -
V: TRBV18
CDR3: CASSLDRAQRAFF

size: -
V: TRBV28
CDR3: CASSSVRWDPYGREKLFF

size: -
V: TRBV27
CDR3: CASRGIRVSNSPLHF

size: once
V: TRBV7-9
CDR3: CASSYTGYETQYF

size: few
V: TRBV18
CDR3: CASSPQGSTDTQYF

size: -
V: TRBV7-2
CDR3: CASSSYWTADQPQHF

size: -
V: TRBV18
CDR3: CASSPRRARDETQYF

size: -
V: TRBV18
CDR3: CASSPRGSAEKLFF

size: -
V: TRBV5-1
CDR3: CASSLEAPANVLTF

size: few
V: TRBV25-1
CDR3: CASSEYRWAGSRNEQFF

size: -
V: TRBV5-1
CDR3: CASSLRTADYGYTF

size: -
V: TRBV19
CDR3: CASNLAGRGSQETQYF

size: few
V: TRBV19
CDR3: CASSVTGGGEAFF

size: -
V: TRBV11-2
CDR3: CASSGSGGFGKLFF

size: -
V: TRBV2
CDR3: CASGVGSGSQPQHF

size: -
V: TRBV28
CDR3: CASSRGMNTEAFF

size: -
V: TRBV28
CDR3: CASSPPGNTIYF

size: -
V: TRBV5-5
CDR3: CASSLQGAGELFF

size: -
V: TRBV27
CDR3: CASSPAPWAGNTIYF

size: -
V: TRBV19
CDR3: CASSMGDRGRGTEAFF

size: -
V: TRBV5-1
CDR3: CASSAGSGETQYF

size: -
V: TRBV6-6
CDR3: CASIEGPYRNNEQFF

size: -
V: TRBV4-3
CDR3: CASSQDFRQGSNEKLFF

size: -
V: TRBV27
CDR3: CASSLFATVNTEAFF

size: -
V: TRBV28
CDR3: CASLPLSFSYEQYF

size: once
V: TRBV7-8
CDR3: CASSLAPWESSEAFF

size: -
V: TRBV7-2
CDR3: CASGPGQGSGQYF

size: -
V: TRBV6-5
CDR3: CASISGGNNEQFF

size: -
V: TRBV4-2
CDR3: CASSQEGRFGANVLTF

size: -
V: TRBV4-1
CDR3: CASSQEQGNFYGYTF

size: -
V: TRBV5-1
CDR3: CASSLVGRGGTEAFF

size: -
V: TRBV5-4
CDR3: CASSLEGGAYTEAFF

size: -
V: TRBV19
CDR3: CASNPKARQPQHF

size: few
V: TRBV7-9
CDR3: CASTDYRSYEQYF

size: -
V: TRBV28
CDR3: CASSYPLDKGNTEAFF

size: -
V: TRBV5-1
CDR3: CASSLNEAGGQETQYF

size: -
V: TRBV7-2
CDR3: CASSLGDRGTEAFF

size: -
V: TRBV5-1
CDR3: CASSPGTAGNTIYF

size: -
V: TRBV5-1
CDR3: CASSLAGTVNTGELFF

size: -
V: TRBV30
CDR3: CAWSPWGRTQGGRPYEQYF

size: -
V: TRBV5-1
CDR3: CASSEDLWGTEAFF